This note documents a single TCR beta chain sequence. Antigen: not known. This record belongs to a study of CD8 T cells in ankylosing spondylitis. This CDR3 spans 15 amino acids. Trimming removed 4 bases at V and 0 bases at J, with 11 bases between. The V gene's germline CDR1 is SGDLS and CDR2 YYNGEE. Whole-study results and caveats: Roughly 8 highly homologous variants made up a TCR beta motif that seemed to typify ankylosing spondylitis blood.

TCRdb re-called the 5' RACE reads with MiXCR, one entry per CDR3 protein. Of more than 650,000 distinct CDR3 sequences listed, 10% to 15% are singletons. The sequenced sample was blood, either unsorted or a sorted T cell fraction (not recorded which). This chain connects TRBV9 to TRBJ2-1, with D tentatively TRBD1 or TRBD2 (5 bases each). This TCR derives from a male donor with ankylosing spondylitis. The CDR3 bases are TGTGCCAGCAGCATGGGACGCCGCTCCTACAATGAGCAGTTCTTC. This encodes CASSMGRRSYNEQFF.